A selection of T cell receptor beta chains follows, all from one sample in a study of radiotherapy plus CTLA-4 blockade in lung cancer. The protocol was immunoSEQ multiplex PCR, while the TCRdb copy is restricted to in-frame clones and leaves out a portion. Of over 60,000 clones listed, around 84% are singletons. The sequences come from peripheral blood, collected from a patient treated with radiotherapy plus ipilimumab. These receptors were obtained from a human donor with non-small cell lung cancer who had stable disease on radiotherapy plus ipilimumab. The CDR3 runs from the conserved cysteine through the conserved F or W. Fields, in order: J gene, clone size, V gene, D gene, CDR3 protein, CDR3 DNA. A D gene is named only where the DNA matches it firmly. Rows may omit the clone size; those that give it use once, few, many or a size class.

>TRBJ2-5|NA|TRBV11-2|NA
CASSIQVGQETQYF
TGTGCCAGCAGCATCCAAGTGGGACAAGAGACCCAGTACTTC
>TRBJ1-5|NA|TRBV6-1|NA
CASSVGGVSNQPQHF
TGTGCCAGCAGTGTTGGTGGGGTCAGCAATCAGCCCCAGCATTTT
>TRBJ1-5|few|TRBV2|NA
CASSENLGSSQPQHF
TGTGCCAGCAGTGAAAATCTAGGTTCTAGTCAGCCCCAGCATTTT
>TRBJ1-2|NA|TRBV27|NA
CASSFYPGTEYGYTF
TGTGCCAGCAGTTTTTATCCTGGGACGGAGTATGGCTACACCTTC
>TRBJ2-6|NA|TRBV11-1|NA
CASSLSGGSSGANVLTF
TGTGCCAGCAGCTTGTCAGGGGGGAGCTCTGGGGCCAACGTCCTGACTTTC
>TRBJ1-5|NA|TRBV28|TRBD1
CATRTGGNQPQHF
TGTGCCACCAGGACAGGGGGCAATCAGCCCCAGCATTTT
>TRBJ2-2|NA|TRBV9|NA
CASSPRGPANTGELFF
TGTGCCAGCAGCCCCCGTGGTCCCGCGAACACCGGGGAGCTGTTTTTT
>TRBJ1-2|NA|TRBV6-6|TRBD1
CASIMTGALGYTF
TGTGCCAGCATTATGACAGGGGCTCTAGGCTACACCTTC
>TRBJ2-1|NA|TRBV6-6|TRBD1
CASSYSGQGGNEQFF
TGTGCCAGCAGTTACTCCGGACAGGGGGGGAATGAGCAGTTCTTC
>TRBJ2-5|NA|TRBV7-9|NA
CASSIGAPETQYF
TGTGCCAGCAGCATAGGGGCCCCTGAGACCCAGTACTTC
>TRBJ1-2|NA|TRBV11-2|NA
CASSPAGGYTF
TGTGCCAGCAGCCCCGCCGGGGGCTACACCTTC
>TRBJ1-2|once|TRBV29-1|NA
CSVGGPNYGYTF
TGCAGCGTTGGAGGGCCTAACTATGGCTACACCTTC
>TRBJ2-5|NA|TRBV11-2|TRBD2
CASSLLAGGPGYQETQYF
TGTGCCAGCAGCTTACTAGCGGGAGGGCCGGGGTACCAAGAGACCCAGTACTTC
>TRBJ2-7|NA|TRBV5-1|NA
CASSLGGSSYEQYF
TGCGCCAGCAGCTTAGGGGGGAGCTCCTACGAGCAGTACTTC
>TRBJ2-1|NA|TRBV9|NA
CASSTNNDEQFF
TGTGCCAGCAGCACAAATAACGATGAGCAGTTCTTC
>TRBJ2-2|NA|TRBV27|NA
CASGGRVHTGELFF
TGTGCCAGCGGGGGCAGGGTTCACACCGGGGAGCTGTTTTTT
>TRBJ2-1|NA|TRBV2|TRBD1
CASSEPRDRYNEQFF
TGTGCCAGCAGTGAGCCACGGGACAGGTACAATGAGCAGTTCTTC
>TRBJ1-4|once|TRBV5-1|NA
CASSLLFNRRGGPNEKLFF
TGCGCCAGCAGCTTGTTGTTCAATCGGAGAGGTGGCCCTAATGAAAAACTGTTTTTT
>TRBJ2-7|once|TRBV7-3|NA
CASSLFPASSYEQYF
TGTGCCAGCAGCTTATTTCCGGCTTCCTCCTACGAGCAGTACTTC
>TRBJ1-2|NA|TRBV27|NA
CASSTRQDLNYGYTF
TGTGCCAGCAGTACCCGACAGGACCTTAACTATGGCTACACCTTC
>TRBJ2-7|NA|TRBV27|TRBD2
CASSFGTSGRREQYF
TGTGCCAGCAGTTTTGGGACTAGCGGGAGACGCGAGCAGTACTTC
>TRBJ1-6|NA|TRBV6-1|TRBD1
CASSEVAGTGTPLHF
TGTGCCAGCAGTGAAGTAGCAGGGACAGGGACACCCCTCCACTTT
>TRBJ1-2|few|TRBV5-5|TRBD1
CASRRDRVYPNYGYTF
TGTGCCAGCAGGCGGGACAGGGTGTACCCTAACTATGGCTACACCTTC
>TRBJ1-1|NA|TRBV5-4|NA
CASSAPGEENTEAFF
TGTGCCAGCAGCGCCCCCGGGGAGGAGAACACTGAAGCTTTCTTT
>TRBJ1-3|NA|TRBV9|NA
CASSVNQGYGNTIYF
TGTGCCAGCAGCGTAAACCAGGGGTATGGAAACACCATATATTTT
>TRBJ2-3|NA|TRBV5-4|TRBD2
CASSFGLAGGRTDTQYF
TGTGCCAGCAGCTTTGGACTAGCGGGGGGGAGAACAGATACGCAGTATTTT
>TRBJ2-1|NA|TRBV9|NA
CASSPPGRVSSYNEQFF
TGTGCCAGCAGCCCTCCAGGACGGGTGAGCTCCTACAATGAGCAGTTCTTC
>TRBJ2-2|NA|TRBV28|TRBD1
CAGEGGPNTGELFF
TGTGCCGGGGAAGGGGGCCCAAACACCGGGGAGCTGTTTTTT
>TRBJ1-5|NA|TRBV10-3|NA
CAISEAPGLIGNQPQHF
TGTGCCATCAGTGAGGCACCGGGCCTCATAGGCAATCAGCCCCAGCATTTT
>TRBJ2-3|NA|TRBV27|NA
CASSLRPGRGTDTQYF
TGTGCCAGCAGTCTAAGACCGGGACGAGGCACAGATACGCAGTATTTT
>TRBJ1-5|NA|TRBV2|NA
CASTGTNNQPQHF
TGTGCCAGTACCGGGACTAACAATCAGCCCCAGCATTTT
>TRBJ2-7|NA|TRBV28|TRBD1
CASSLHRTGRYEQYF
TGTGCCAGCAGTTTACACCGGACAGGGAGGTACGAGCAGTACTTC
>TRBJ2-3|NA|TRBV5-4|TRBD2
CASSLDSGGRGTDTQYF
TGTGCCAGCAGCTTGGATTCGGGGGGGCGGGGCACAGATACGCAGTATTTT
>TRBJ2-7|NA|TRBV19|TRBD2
CASTPGTSGAVVSYEQYF
TGTGCCAGTACCCCAGGCACTAGCGGAGCCGTTGTGTCCTACGAGCAGTACTTC
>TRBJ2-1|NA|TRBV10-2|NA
CASSESGGTEQFF
TGCGCCAGCAGTGAGTCGGGCGGGACAGAGCAGTTCTTC
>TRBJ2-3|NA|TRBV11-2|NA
CASSLAGSSTDTQYF
TGTGCCAGCAGCTTAGCGGGGTCTAGCACAGATACGCAGTATTTT
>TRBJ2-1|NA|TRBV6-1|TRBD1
CASSVDRGFYNEQFF
TGTGCCAGCAGTGTCGACAGGGGGTTCTACAATGAGCAGTTCTTC